Below, one T cell receptor (beta chain) is given with its context. The target of this receptor is not known. The record has no base qualities; no much larger clone is one base away. Receptor amplification or capture employed the immunoSEQ multiplex PCR assay. TCRdb took this table from immuneACCESS and kept in-frame rearrangements with V and J called. Such tables lack part of the clones; where checked against another copy, unresolved V genes explain under half of the gap, and the rest is unexplained. This sample comprises some 39,000 clones, roughly 84% of them detected only once. The ten most abundant clones make up approximately 4.3% of the sample. This entry comes from a study of T cell changes during pregnancy in multiple sclerosis (dated 2019 in TCRdb). Background on the whole study: In women with multiple sclerosis, the researchers looked at how the T cell repertoire shifted as pregnancy progressed.

The germline V end is reduced by 1 base and the J end by 8 bases; junction bases left unmatched: 5. CDR1 LGHNA and CDR2 YSLEER are derived from the germline V gene. The CDR3, cysteine through phenylalanine, is 14 amino acids long. The read is trimmed to its CDR3 DNA, 42 bases read in frame from base 1. The sequence is built from TRBV4-3 and TRBJ1-2, with 9 middle bases fitting TRBD1. This specimen was CD8+ T cells from peripheral blood mononuclear cells, taken in the first trimester of pregnancy. The receptor comes from a female donor with multiple sclerosis, enrolled in a pregnancy study. Here the CDR3 is given as CASSQGGQGWGYTF. The DNA reads TGCGCCAGCAGCCAAGGGGGACAGGGCTGGGGCTACACCTTC.